This T cell receptor (beta chain) originates from a study of Graves' ophthalmopathy and Graves' hyperthyroidism. Study-wide results and caveats: Stable hyperthyroidism and ophthalmopathy were told apart by a 13-signature model, which achieved roughly 90% sensitivity and over 65% specificity.

A duration under 3 months, NOSPECS ≥4, CAS ≥3 and moderate-to-severe activity characterized the donors with ophthalmopathy. Amplified material comprised TCR beta CDR3 regions derived from RNA transcripts. HTBI-primed RT-PCR formed the first round, and a multiplex PCR formed the second. TCRdb re-derived calls from the multiplex PCR reads in MiXCR, one entry per CDR3 protein. The data show 740,000 or so distinct CDR3 sequences, roughly two fifths seen once. This clonotype was recorded only once. Its antigen remains unidentified. With 2 bases removed from V and 5 bases from J, the gap between germline ends came to 16 bases. Germline V gene data show CDR1 as LNHNV and CDR2 as YYDKDF (reference sequence). There are 15 residues in the CDR3.

The V and J genes are TRBV15 and TRBJ2-7, with D perhaps assigned TRBD1 or TRBD2 (6 bases each). The sequence came from an adult man with Graves' ophthalmopathy. The material sequenced was peripheral blood. CDR3 sequence: CATSRKGSGANEQYF. CDR3 nucleotides: TGTGCCACCAGCAGAAAGGGATCGGGGGCCAACGAGCAGTACTTC.